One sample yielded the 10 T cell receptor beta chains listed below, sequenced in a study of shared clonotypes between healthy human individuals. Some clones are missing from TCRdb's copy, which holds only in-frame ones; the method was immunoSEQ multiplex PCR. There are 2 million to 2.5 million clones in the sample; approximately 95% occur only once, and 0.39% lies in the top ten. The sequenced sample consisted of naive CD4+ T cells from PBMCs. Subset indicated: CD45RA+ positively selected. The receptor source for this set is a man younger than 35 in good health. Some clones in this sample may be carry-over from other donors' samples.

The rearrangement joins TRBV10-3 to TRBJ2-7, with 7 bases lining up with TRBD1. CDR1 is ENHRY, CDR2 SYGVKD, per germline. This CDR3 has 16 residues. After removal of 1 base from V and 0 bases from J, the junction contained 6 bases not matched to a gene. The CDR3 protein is CAISEYYGTVSYEQYF. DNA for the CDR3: TGTGCCATCAGTGAGTATTACGGGACAGTCTCCTACGAGCAGTACTTC.

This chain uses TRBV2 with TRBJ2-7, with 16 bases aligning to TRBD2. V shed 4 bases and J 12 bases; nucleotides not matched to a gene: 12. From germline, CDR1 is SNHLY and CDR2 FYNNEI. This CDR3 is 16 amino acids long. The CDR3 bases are TGTGCCAGCAGTGCTATGGGACTAGCGGGAGGGCCTAGCTCGTACTTC. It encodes CASSAMGLAGGPSSYF. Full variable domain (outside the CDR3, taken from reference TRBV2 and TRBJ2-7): EPEVTQTPSHQVTQMGQEVILRCVPISNHLYFYWYRQILGQKVEFLVSFYNNEISEKSEIFDDQFSVERPDGSNFTLKIRSTKLEDSAMYFCASSAMGLAGGPSSYFGPGTRLTVT.

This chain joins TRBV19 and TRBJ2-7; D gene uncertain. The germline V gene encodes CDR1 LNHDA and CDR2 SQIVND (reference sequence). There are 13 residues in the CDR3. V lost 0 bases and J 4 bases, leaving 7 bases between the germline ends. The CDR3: CASSIEVSYEQYF. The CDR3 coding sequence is TGTGCCAGTAGTATAGAGGTCAGTTACGAGCAGTACTTC.

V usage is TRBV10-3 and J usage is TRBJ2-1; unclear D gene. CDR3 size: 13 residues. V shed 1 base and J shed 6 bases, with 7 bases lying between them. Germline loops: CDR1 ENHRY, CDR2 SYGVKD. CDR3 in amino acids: CAISEYQANEQFF. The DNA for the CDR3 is TGTGCCATCAGTGAGTACCAAGCCAATGAGCAGTTCTTC.

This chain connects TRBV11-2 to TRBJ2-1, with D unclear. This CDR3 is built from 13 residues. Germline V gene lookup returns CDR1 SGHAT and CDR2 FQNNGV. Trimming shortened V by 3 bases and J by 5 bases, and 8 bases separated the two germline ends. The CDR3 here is CASSFVRNNEQFF. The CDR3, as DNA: TGTGCCAGCAGCTTCGTACGTAACAATGAGCAGTTCTTC.

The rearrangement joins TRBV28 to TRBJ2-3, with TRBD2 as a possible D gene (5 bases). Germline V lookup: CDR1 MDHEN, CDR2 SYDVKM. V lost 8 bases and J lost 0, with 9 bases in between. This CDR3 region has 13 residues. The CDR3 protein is CASVEGSTDTQYF. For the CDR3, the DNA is TGTGCCAGCGTAGAGGGTAGCACAGATACGCAGTATTTT.

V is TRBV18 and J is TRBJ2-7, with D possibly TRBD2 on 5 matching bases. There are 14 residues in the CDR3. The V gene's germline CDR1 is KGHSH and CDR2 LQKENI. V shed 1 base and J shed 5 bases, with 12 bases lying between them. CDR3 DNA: TGTGCCAGCTCACCACTTTCTAGCCGAGACGAGCAGTACTTC. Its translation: CASSPLSSRDEQYF.

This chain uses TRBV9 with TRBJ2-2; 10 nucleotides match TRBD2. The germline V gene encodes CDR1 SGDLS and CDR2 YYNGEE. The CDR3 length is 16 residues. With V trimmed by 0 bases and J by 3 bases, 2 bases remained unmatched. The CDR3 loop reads CASSVVGLADTGELFF. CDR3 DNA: TGTGCCAGCAGCGTAGTAGGACTAGCGGACACCGGGGAGCTGTTTTTT.

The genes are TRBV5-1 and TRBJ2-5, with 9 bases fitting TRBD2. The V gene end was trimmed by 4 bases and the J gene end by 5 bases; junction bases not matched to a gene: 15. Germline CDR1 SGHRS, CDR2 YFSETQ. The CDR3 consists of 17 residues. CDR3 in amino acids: CASSPGGLAGRQETQYF. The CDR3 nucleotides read TGCGCCAGCAGCCCCGGGGGCCTAGCGGGACGCCAGGAGACCCAGTACTTC.

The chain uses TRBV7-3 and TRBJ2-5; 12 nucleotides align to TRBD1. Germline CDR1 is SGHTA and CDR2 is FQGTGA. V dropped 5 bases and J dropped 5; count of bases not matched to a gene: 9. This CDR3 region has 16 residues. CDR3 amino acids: CASSTGTGGGMETQYF. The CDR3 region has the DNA TGTGCCAGCAGCACCGGGACAGGGGGCGGGATGGAGACCCAGTACTTC.